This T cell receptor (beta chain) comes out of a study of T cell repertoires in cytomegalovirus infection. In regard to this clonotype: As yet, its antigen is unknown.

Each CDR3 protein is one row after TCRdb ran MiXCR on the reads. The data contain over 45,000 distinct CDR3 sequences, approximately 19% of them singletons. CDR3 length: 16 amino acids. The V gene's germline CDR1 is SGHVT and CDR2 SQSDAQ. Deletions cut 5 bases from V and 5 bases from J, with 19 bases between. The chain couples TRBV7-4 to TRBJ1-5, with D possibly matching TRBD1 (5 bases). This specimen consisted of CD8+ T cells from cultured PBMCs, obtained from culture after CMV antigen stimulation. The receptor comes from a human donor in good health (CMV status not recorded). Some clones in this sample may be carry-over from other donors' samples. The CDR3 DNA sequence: TGTGCCAGCAGCGCAACCGGCATTGGGGGATATCAGCCCCAGCATTTT. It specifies CASSATGIGGYQPQHF.